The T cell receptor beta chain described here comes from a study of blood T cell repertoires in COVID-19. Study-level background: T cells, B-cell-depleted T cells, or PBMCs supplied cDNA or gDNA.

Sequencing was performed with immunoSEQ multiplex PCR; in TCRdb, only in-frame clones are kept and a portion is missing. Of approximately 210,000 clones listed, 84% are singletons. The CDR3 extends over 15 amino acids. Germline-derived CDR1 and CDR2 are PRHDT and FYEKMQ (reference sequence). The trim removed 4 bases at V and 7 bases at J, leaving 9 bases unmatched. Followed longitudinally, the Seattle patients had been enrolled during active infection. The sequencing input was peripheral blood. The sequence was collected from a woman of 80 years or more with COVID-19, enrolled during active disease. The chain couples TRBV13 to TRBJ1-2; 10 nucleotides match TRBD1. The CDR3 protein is CASSSLFGTGVGYTF. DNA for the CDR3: TGTGCCAGCAGCTCGCTATTTGGGACAGGGGTTGGCTACACCTTC.